The clone carrying this T cell receptor beta chain was detected only a few times. Antigen unknown. The data originate from a study of CD8+CD57+ T cells in acquired aplastic anemia. At the level of the study: Sorted CD4+ and CD8+ cells gave an average of roughly 3.2 ug of DNA.

All sequencing subjects had displayed CD8+CD57+ cell expansion on flow cytometry. Among the patients, all had severe acquired aplastic anemia. Patients had not yet gotten any therapy when their blood was taken for sampling. The template for TCR beta VDJ and CDR3 sequence profiling was genomic DNA. One entry per CDR3 protein results from TCRdb running MiXCR on the reads. The sample includes some 200,000 distinct CDR3 sequences, 55% to 65% seen only once; the top ten take roughly 53%. V was cut by 2 bases and J by 5 bases, with 15 bases left in between. Germline lookup yields CDR1 SGHVS and CDR2 FQNEAQ. The CDR3 consists of 15 residues. Study outcomes and limitations: Some 27 CD8+ CDR3 sequences were shared between patients and controls.

The specimen was sorted CD4+, CD8+, or CD8+CD57+ T cells (not recorded which) from PBMCs. The origin of this receptor is a human donor with aplastic anemia. This chain joins TRBV7-8 and TRBJ2-5; D is unresolved. The CDR3 DNA is TGTGCCAGCAGCTTATCTGGGGTGGTGGGGGAGACCCAGTACTTC. Amino acid sequence: CASSLSGVVGETQYF.